These T cell receptor beta chains were read from a single sample in a study of regulatory T cells in long-lasting Graves disease. TCRdb redid the calling of the multiplex PCR reads with MiXCR, one entry per CDR3 protein. The sample holds about 660,000 distinct CDR3 sequences, roughly 30% seen once. The specimen comprised peripheral blood mononuclear cells (PBMCs), sampled when the disease was refractory, from a patient treated with antithyroid drugs. The receptors stem from a female donor with Graves disease. CDR3s include the opening cysteine and the closing phenylalanine or tryptophan. Each record gives: J gene, V gene, clone size, D gene, CDR3 length, CDR3 DNA, CDR3 protein. The D gene is left open where the match is weak. Clone size is shown for a subset of rows, as once, few, many or a class of expanded clone.

J gene: TRBJ2-7
V gene: TRBV5-6
clone size: few
D gene: TRBD1
CDR3 length: 14
CDR3 DNA: TGTGCCAGCAGCTCGGCGGGACAGGGCTACGAGCAGTACTTC
CDR3 protein: CASSSAGQGYEQYF

J gene: TRBJ1-3
V gene: TRBV20-1
clone size: .
D gene: .
CDR3 length: 14
CDR3 DNA: TGCAGTGCTAGAGATACCGTGTCTGGAAACACCATATATTTT
CDR3 protein: CSARDTVSGNTIYF

J gene: TRBJ1-6
V gene: TRBV12-3/TRBV12-4
clone size: many
D gene: .
CDR3 length: 14
CDR3 DNA: TGTGCCAGCAGCTTTGGCAGGGACAATTCACCCCTCCACTTT
CDR3 protein: CASSFGRDNSPLHF

J gene: TRBJ1-1
V gene: TRBV7-9
clone size: many
D gene: .
CDR3 length: 11
CDR3 DNA: TGTGCCAGCAGGGGGGGAACTGAAGCTTTCTTT
CDR3 protein: CASRGGTEAFF

J gene: TRBJ1-4
V gene: TRBV28
clone size: many
D gene: .
CDR3 length: 15
CDR3 DNA: TGTGCCAGCAGTTTAATGGGCAGACAAAATGAAAAACTGTTTTTT
CDR3 protein: CASSLMGRQNEKLFF

J gene: TRBJ1-1
V gene: TRBV5-1
clone size: .
D gene: .
CDR3 length: 17
CDR3 DNA: TGCGCCAGCAGCTTGCAGGGGTCGGGGCCATGGAACACTGAAGCTTTCTTT
CDR3 protein: CASSLQGSGPWNTEAFF

J gene: TRBJ2-7
V gene: TRBV6-6
clone size: .
D gene: .
CDR3 length: 14
CDR3 DNA: TGTGCCAGCAGTTACTCGGGGTCCCCTTACGAGCAGTACTTC
CDR3 protein: CASSYSGSPYEQYF

J gene: TRBJ2-2
V gene: TRBV7-9
clone size: .
D gene: .
CDR3 length: 15
CDR3 DNA: TGTGCCAGCAGCTTAGTTGAACAGAACACCGGGGAGCTGTTTTTT
CDR3 protein: CASSLVEQNTGELFF

J gene: TRBJ1-2
V gene: TRBV11-2
clone size: many
D gene: TRBD1
CDR3 length: 14
CDR3 DNA: TGTGCCAGCAGCCCGGACAGGGCGACCTATGGCTACACCTTC
CDR3 protein: CASSPDRATYGYTF

J gene: TRBJ1-2
V gene: TRBV28
clone size: many
D gene: TRBD1
CDR3 length: 13
CDR3 DNA: TGTGCCAGCAGTATCCGGGACAGGGGAGGCTACACCTTC
CDR3 protein: CASSIRDRGGYTF

J gene: TRBJ1-1
V gene: TRBV25-1
clone size: few
D gene: .
CDR3 length: 16
CDR3 DNA: TGTGCCAGCAGTGAACTAGGACAACCAATGAACACTGAAGCTTTCTTT
CDR3 protein: CASSELGQPMNTEAFF

J gene: TRBJ2-7
V gene: TRBV6-1
clone size: few
D gene: TRBD1
CDR3 length: 15
CDR3 DNA: TGTGCCAGCAGGCTTTACAGGGGGAGCTCCTACGAGCAGTACTTC
CDR3 protein: CASRLYRGSSYEQYF

J gene: TRBJ1-1
V gene: TRBV30
clone size: .
D gene: .
CDR3 length: 12
CDR3 DNA: TGTGCCTGGAGTGTTAAGGGTACTGAAGCTTTCTTT
CDR3 protein: CAWSVKGTEAFF

J gene: TRBJ1-2
V gene: TRBV6-1
clone size: many
D gene: .
CDR3 length: 13
CDR3 DNA: TGTGCCAGCAGTGAAACTGCCCACTATGGCTACACCTTC
CDR3 protein: CASSETAHYGYTF

J gene: TRBJ2-7
V gene: TRBV11-1
clone size: few
D gene: .
CDR3 length: 15
CDR3 DNA: TGTGCCAGCAGCTTATCGGGGGGCATCTCCTACGAGCAGTACTTC
CDR3 protein: CASSLSGGISYEQYF

J gene: TRBJ2-7
V gene: TRBV6-1
clone size: few
D gene: TRBD2
CDR3 length: 17
CDR3 DNA: TGTGCCAGCAGTATCCGAGCGGGAGGGCCGACCTCCTACGAGCAGTACTTC
CDR3 protein: CASSIRAGGPTSYEQYF

J gene: TRBJ1-1
V gene: TRBV19
clone size: .
D gene: .
CDR3 length: 13
CDR3 DNA: TGTGCCAGTAGTCCCATCTTGGGCACTGAAGCTTTCTTT
CDR3 protein: CASSPILGTEAFF

J gene: TRBJ1-1
V gene: TRBV3-1
clone size: few
D gene: TRBD1
CDR3 length: 11
CDR3 DNA: TGTGCCAGCAGCGACAGGGGTGAAGCTTTCTTT
CDR3 protein: CASSDRGEAFF

J gene: TRBJ1-2
V gene: TRBV6-1
clone size: .
D gene: .
CDR3 length: 13
CDR3 DNA: TGTGCCAGCAGTGAGGTGGTAGACTGTGGCTACACCTTC
CDR3 protein: CASSEVVDCGYTF

J gene: TRBJ1-1
V gene: TRBV6-2/TRBV6-3
clone size: .
D gene: .
CDR3 length: 14
CDR3 DNA: TGTGCCAGCACCGTCCCGGGACAGAACACTGAAGCTTTCTTT
CDR3 protein: CASTVPGQNTEAFF

J gene: TRBJ2-5
V gene: TRBV2
clone size: few
D gene: .
CDR3 length: 13
CDR3 DNA: TGTGCCAGACATGGCCCCAGCAGGGAGACCCAGTACTTC
CDR3 protein: CARHGPSRETQYF

J gene: TRBJ1-2
V gene: TRBV12-3/TRBV12-4
clone size: .
D gene: .
CDR3 length: 13
CDR3 DNA: TGTGCCAGCACGGGGGTGGTTGAAGGAGGCTACACCTTC
CDR3 protein: CASTGVVEGGYTF

J gene: TRBJ2-5
V gene: TRBV20-1
clone size: many
D gene: .
CDR3 length: 16
CDR3 DNA: TGCAGTGCTCGACCTGACAGGCCCCGGCGGCAAGAGACCCAGTACTTC
CDR3 protein: CSARPDRPRRQETQYF

J gene: TRBJ2-4
V gene: TRBV5-1
clone size: few
D gene: .
CDR3 length: 15
CDR3 DNA: TGCGCCAGCAGCCCACTGATCGTAGGGTTGGACATTCAGTACTTC
CDR3 protein: CASSPLIVGLDIQYF

J gene: TRBJ2-7
V gene: TRBV20-1
clone size: .
D gene: .
CDR3 length: 13
CDR3 DNA: TGCAGTGCTAGAGTCCGGGGGCGCTACGAGCAGTACTTC
CDR3 protein: CSARVRGRYEQYF

J gene: TRBJ2-5
V gene: TRBV6-1
clone size: many
D gene: TRBD2
CDR3 length: 15
CDR3 DNA: TGTGCCAGCAGTGAAAGGGGACTAGCCATAGAGACCCAGTACTTC
CDR3 protein: CASSERGLAIETQYF

J gene: TRBJ2-5
V gene: TRBV6-2/TRBV6-3
clone size: .
D gene: .
CDR3 length: 15
CDR3 DNA: TGTGCCAGCAGTTCCCGACAGATACGTAATAAGACCCAGTACTTC
CDR3 protein: CASSSRQIRNKTQYF

J gene: TRBJ1-1
V gene: TRBV19
clone size: .
D gene: .
CDR3 length: 14
CDR3 DNA: TGTGCCAGTAGTGTCAAAGGGGTCAACACTGAAGCTTTCTTT
CDR3 protein: CASSVKGVNTEAFF